Here is one T cell receptor beta chain with its context. Antigen specificity is unknown. Caucasian individuals from Russia who were healthy and aged about 6 to 95 acted as donors. This specimen comes from a study of blood T cells in healthy people across ages. Study-wide results and limits: Shifts in expanded clonotypes may have been confounded by donor CMV status, which was unknown. Per-million-T-cell TCR beta diversity fell roughly linearly with age. Researchers judged that diversity estimates from one million T cells fell short of true values.

There are 14 residues in the CDR3. V gave up 5 bases and J gave up 7 bases, with 15 bases separating them. The germline CDR1 and CDR2 sequences are SGHVS and FQNEAQ. With a J-beta primer mix and a sample-barcoded 5' primer, a second PCR ran about 7 to 12 cycles. TCRdb reprocessed the 5' RACE reads with MiXCR, giving one entry per CDR3 protein. The sample includes about 1.8 million distinct CDR3 sequences, 40% to 55% seen only once; the top ten take around 2.1%. V usage is TRBV7-8 and J usage is TRBJ2-1; D is perhaps TRBD1 (5 bases). The receptor was isolated from a middle-aged woman in good health. The source material was blood. The CDR3, as DNA: TGTGCCAGCAGCCCCGCTACCCAGGGAAATGAGCAGTTCTTC. It encodes CASSPATQGNEQFF.